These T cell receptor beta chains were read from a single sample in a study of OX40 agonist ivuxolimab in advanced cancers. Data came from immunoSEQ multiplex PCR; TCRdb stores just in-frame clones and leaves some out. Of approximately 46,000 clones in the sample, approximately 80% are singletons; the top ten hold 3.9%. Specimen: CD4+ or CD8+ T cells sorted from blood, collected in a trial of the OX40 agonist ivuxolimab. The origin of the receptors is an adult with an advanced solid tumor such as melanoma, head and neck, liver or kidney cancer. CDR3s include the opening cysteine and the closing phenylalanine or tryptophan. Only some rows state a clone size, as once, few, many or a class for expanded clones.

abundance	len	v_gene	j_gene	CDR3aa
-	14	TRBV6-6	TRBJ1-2	CASSYYGQFYGYTF
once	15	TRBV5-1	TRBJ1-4	CASNFEGVFGEKLFF
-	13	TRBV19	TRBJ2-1	CASSIGQYNEQFF
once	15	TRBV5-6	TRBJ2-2	CASSLPPGYTGELFF
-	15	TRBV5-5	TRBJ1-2	CASSLASGQNYGYTF
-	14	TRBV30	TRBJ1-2	CAWSVKGADYGYTF
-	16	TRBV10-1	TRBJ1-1	CASSPSGTVYGTEAFF
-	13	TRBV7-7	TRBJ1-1	CASGPSEGTEAFF
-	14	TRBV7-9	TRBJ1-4	CASSFGDRVEKLFF
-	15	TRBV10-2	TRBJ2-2	CASRDEGGITGELFF
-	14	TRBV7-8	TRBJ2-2	CASSLLSGAGELFF
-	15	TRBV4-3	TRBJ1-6	CASSQDSAANSPLHF
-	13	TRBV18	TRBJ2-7	CASSRARTDEQYF
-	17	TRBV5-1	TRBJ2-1	CASSPGTSGRADNEQFF
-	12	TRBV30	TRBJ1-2	CAWSFGLGGYTF
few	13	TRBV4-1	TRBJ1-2	CASSQVADYGYTF
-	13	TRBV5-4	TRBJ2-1	CASSSTTYNEQFF